This T cell receptor (beta chain) was captured in a study of CD8 T cells in Susac syndrome. Study conclusions and caveats: The study conceded that relatively few individuals underwent its TCR sequencing and HLA analysis.

V lost 5 bases to trimming and J lost 4 bases, with 5 bases between them. Germline V gene data show CDR1 as SGHAT and CDR2 as FQDESV (reference sequence). CDR3 length equals 12 residues. As to this clonotype: Its antigen is as yet unknown.

An input of 0.5 to 1 ug of RNA was subjected to reverse transcription using random hexamers. An immunoSEQ multiplex PCR generated amplified TCR beta CDR3 products spanning 54 Vbeta and 13 Jbeta. MiXCR was run by TCRdb on the immunoSEQ multiplex PCR reads, yielding one entry per CDR3 protein. Of 150,000 to 200,000 distinct CDR3 sequences listed, about 95% are singletons. Sequencing of TCR beta, carried out with a high-throughput approach, was applied to CD8+ and CD4+ T cells from the blood. The authors negatively isolated CD8+ and CD4+ T cells and FACS-enriched TEMRA cells. The material sequenced was CD4+ T cells from PBMCs. This receptor was taken from a human donor in good health. The rearrangement uses TRBV11-1 and TRBJ1-4; D gene unclear. This CDR3 reads CASSLRNEKLFF. The CDR3 DNA reads as TGTGCCAGCAGCCTACGTAATGAAAAACTGTTTTTT. The full variable domain, completed using reference TRBV11-1 and TRBJ1-4, is EAEVAQSPRYKITEKSQAVAFWCDPISGHATLYWYRQILGQGPELLVQFQDESVVDDSQLPKDRFSAERLKGVDSTLKIQPAELGDSAMYLCASSLRNEKLFFGSGTQLSVL.